This T cell receptor (beta chain) was sequenced during a study of vaccination and CD4 T cells after COVID-19. About this clonotype itself: Its antigen is still unknown.

Specified treatment: approximately 9-day PBMC culture with coronavirus spike peptide pools or control peptides (ViraFEST assay). Peptide pools at around 9.6 ug/ml, together with 10 IU/ml IL-2, were added to cultures of two million PBMCs per well. Investigators isolated CD4+ T cells by negative selection after about 11 days of culture. With the Oncomine TCR Beta short-read assay, DNA from cultured CD4+ T cells was sequenced. TCRdb recomputed calls from the PCR reads with MiXCR, one row per CDR3 protein. The table has around 5,000 distinct CDR3 sequences, 44% seen once. Germline V gene data show CDR1 as MNHEY and CDR2 as SVGAGI. CDR3 size: 16 residues. V was pared by 2 bases and J by 7 bases, with 11 bases of the junction left unmatched.

The sequenced sample was CD4+ T cells from blood, cultured in vitro, obtained after SARS-CoV-2 vaccination. The chain carries TRBV6-5 and TRBJ1-5, with 7 bases matching TRBD1. The sequence came from a human donor who had recovered from COVID-19. Written as DNA, the CDR3 is TGTGCCAGCAGTTACCGTGGTAGAGACAGGGACCAGCCCCAGCATTTT. The encoded protein is CASSYRGRDRDQPQHF.